This passage covers 22 T cell receptor beta chains from one sample sequenced in a study of siplizumab effects on memory and regulatory T cells. Here immunoSEQ multiplex PCR was the method, and the copy in TCRdb shows in-frame clones only, minus some. Found here are approximately 100,000 clones, about 90% of them singletons; the top ten hold approximately 0.66%. The sequenced sample consisted of Tregs sorted from blood. These receptors originate from a human donor in good health.

V is TRBV11-2 and J is TRBJ2-7; D is undetermined. The CDR3 spans 14 residues. Trimming cost V 5 bases and J 2 bases, with 13 bases left between them. Germline V CDR1 and CDR2: SGHAT, FQNNGV. In nucleotides, the CDR3 is TGTGCCAGCAGCGACCGTAGGGTTACCTACGAGCAGTACTTC. The encoded protein is CASSDRRVTYEQYF.

This clone was seen a few times. The gene calls are TRBV10-1 and TRBJ2-7; TRBD1 aligns across 9 bases. The germline V gene has CDR1 WNHNN and CDR2 SYGVQD (reference sequence). J was trimmed by 6 bases and V by 3 bases; bases with no gene match: 12. This CDR3 contains 16 residues. CDR3 in amino acids: CASSESRGTGISEQYF. CDR3 DNA sequence: TGCGCCAGCAGTGAATCGAGGGGGACAGGGATCAGCGAGCAGTACTTC.

The V and J genes are TRBV28 and TRBJ1-5; D uncertain. Trimming shortened V by 8 bases and J by 4 bases, and 9 bases separated the two germline ends. The V gene's germline CDR1 is MDHEN and CDR2 SYDVKM. The CDR3 has 12 amino acids. The CDR3 nucleotides are TGTGCCAGCGATGGCAGGAATCAGCCCCAGCATTTT. It translates to CASDGRNQPQHF.

The genes are TRBV21-1 and TRBJ2-7; TRBD2 reflects the table's D call only, with no check against the DNA. TRBV21-1 is labeled a pseudogene. The CDR3 loop spans 17 amino acids. The CDR3 sequence is CASSKLVPGKSSYEQYF. The CDR3 DNA follows: TGTGCCAGCAGCAAATTGGTCCCGGGAAAGAGCTCCTACGAGCAGTACTTC.

The J gene is TRBJ2-1, the V gene TRBV5-1; D unclear. Per germline, CDR1 SGHRS and CDR2 YFSETQ. V was trimmed by 0 bases and J by 9 bases, leaving 10 bases between them. The CDR3 runs 13 residues. This CDR3 reads CASSLGGTAEQFF. For the CDR3, the DNA is TGCGCCAGCAGCTTGGGAGGAACAGCTGAGCAGTTCTTC.

The rearrangement joins TRBV15 to TRBJ2-5; 8 nucleotides line up with TRBD2. CDR1 and CDR2 (germline): LNHNV, YYDKDF (reference sequence). With 5 bases clipped from V and 5 bases from J, the junction kept 7 bases outside the gene matches. The CDR3 covers 14 residues. The CDR3 DNA follows: TGTGCCACCAGCCCGGGAGGGGTCAGGGAGACCCAGTACTTC. This translates into CATSPGGVRETQYF.

This chain links TRBV11-3 with TRBJ2-1, with a weak D call TRBD1 (5 bases). Germline V gives CDR1 SGHNT, CDR2 YENEEA. The CDR3 is 15 residues long. With 0 bases removed from V and 3 bases from J, the gap between germline ends came to 9 bases. The CDR3, as DNA: TGTGCCAGCAGCTTAGATGTGGGGCACTACAATGAGCAGTTCTTC. This codes for CASSLDVGHYNEQFF.

The rearrangement links TRBV19 to TRBJ1-5; 10 bases are a match to TRBD1. The CDR3 length is 15 residues. The germline gives CDR1 LNHDA, CDR2 SQIVND (reference sequence). V lost 6 bases to trimming and J lost 7 bases; unmatched junction nucleotides: 9. CDR3 DNA: TGTGCCAGTAGATCTAGGGGACAGGGGACACAGCCCCAGCATTTT. As protein: CASRSRGQGTQPQHF.

V and J are TRBV4-2 and TRBJ1-1; D not resolved. Looked up from germline, CDR1 is LGHNA and CDR2 is YNFKEQ. Deletions cut 3 bases from V and 0 bases from J, with 11 bases between. CDR3 length: 15 residues. In DNA, the CDR3 is TGTGCCAGCAGCCATGTCGTTTCATTGAACACTGAAGCTTTCTTT. Translation: CASSHVVSLNTEAFF.

The chain is built from TRBV28 and TRBJ1-1; 8 positions agree with TRBD1. This CDR3 is built from 14 residues. V shed 5 bases, J shed 5 bases, and the junction held 7 bases outside the gene matches. Germline assignment: CDR1 MDHEN and CDR2 SYDVKM. CDR3 residues: CASSAGGRRTEAFF. CDR3 bases: TGTGCCAGCAGTGCAGGGGGCAGGAGGACTGAAGCTTTCTTT.

CDR3 sequence: CAWVSGVGGYEQYF. DNA for the CDR3: TGTGCCTGGGTGTCCGGAGTGGGAGGATACGAGCAGTACTTC. V usage is TRBV30 and J usage is TRBJ2-7; a weak D match, TRBD2 (6 bases). The germline V gene encodes CDR1 GTSNPN and CDR2 SVGIG (reference sequence). The CDR3 runs 14 residues. V lost 5 bases to trimming and J lost 4 bases, with 18 bases between them.

The gene calls are TRBV4-1 and TRBJ2-7, with TRBD2 identical over 13 bases. The CDR3 sequence is 17 residues long. From germline, CDR1 is MGHRA and CDR2 YSYEKL. Trimming cost V 2 bases and J 6 bases; bases outside gene matches: 10. The CDR3 here is CASSQPPGLAGTVEQYF. The DNA for the CDR3 is TGCGCCAGCAGCCAACCTCCGGGACTAGCGGGAACGGTCGAGCAGTACTTC.

This chain joins TRBV4-1 and TRBJ2-7; 13 nucleotides match TRBD2. The V and J ends lost 2 bases and 6 bases, in that order; junction bases with no gene match: 7. CDR1 and CDR2 from the germline V gene are MGHRA and YSYEKL. CDR3 length equals 16 residues. CDR3 amino acids: CASSQSTSGRAGEQYF. CDR3 DNA sequence: TGCGCCAGCAGCCAATCTACTAGCGGGAGGGCGGGCGAGCAGTACTTC.

The gene calls are TRBV9 and TRBJ2-1, with a possible D match to TRBD2 (5 bases). The germline gives CDR1 SGDLS, CDR2 YYNGEE. V was shortened by 0 bases and J by 7 bases, with 11 bases between the two germline ends. The CDR3 contains 14 residues. This CDR3 is CASSVEGRRNEQFF. DNA of the CDR3: TGTGCCAGCAGCGTAGAGGGTCGGAGGAATGAGCAGTTCTTC.

Written as DNA, the CDR3 is TGTGCCAGCAGCGGCGGACGCGGTGAGCAGTTCTTC. It translates to CASSGGRGEQFF. The chain carries TRBV9 and TRBJ2-1; D is undetermined. CDR3 length: 12 residues. Trimming shortened V by 3 bases and J by 9 bases, and 10 bases separated the two germline ends. Germline V gene data show CDR1 as SGDLS and CDR2 as YYNGEE.

The chain joins TRBV27 to TRBJ2-7; TRBD2 agrees at 9 bases. The V and J ends lost 6 bases and 3 bases, in that order; junction bases with no gene match: 6. The CDR3 totals 14 residues. Germline CDR1 reads MNHEY; CDR2 reads SMNVEV (reference sequence). CDR3 coding DNA: TGTGCCAGCAGCCGTAGCGGGAGTTTCTACGAGCAGTACTTC. It specifies CASSRSGSFYEQYF.

This clone was recorded only once. This chain joins TRBV28 and TRBJ1-2; 7 bases map to TRBD1. The germline V gene encodes CDR1 MDHEN and CDR2 SYDVKM. The V segment lost 7 bases and the J segment 8 bases; nucleotides outside the gene matches: 10. CDR3 length: 13 amino acids. The CDR3 sequence is CASTADRALGYTF. Here the CDR3 DNA reads TGTGCCAGCACCGCCGACAGGGCACTCGGCTACACCTTC.

J is TRBJ2-5 and V is TRBV4-1, with D possibly matching TRBD2 (6 bases). The germline V gene has CDR1 MGHRA and CDR2 YSYEKL. This CDR3 region has 15 residues. V was cut by 4 bases and J by 2 bases, with 14 bases left in between. The CDR3: CASSLVSGFQETQYF. The CDR3 DNA is TGCGCCAGCAGCCTTGTAAGCGGGTTTCAAGAGACCCAGTACTTC.

The chain uses TRBV5-1 and TRBJ2-5; D might be TRBD2 (6 bases). There are 14 residues in the CDR3. The germline V gene encodes CDR1 SGHRS and CDR2 YFSETQ. Trimming stripped 4 bases from V and 2 bases from J, with 12 bases between. CDR3 bases: TGCGCCAGCAGCCGCGGGACTGCACAAGAGACCCAGTACTTC. Its protein product is CASSRGTAQETQYF.

This chain links TRBV7-9 with TRBJ2-7, with a possible D match to TRBD2 (5 bases). The V and J ends lost 7 bases and 1 base respectively, with 8 bases between them. The CDR3 totals 12 residues. Germline loops: CDR1 SEHNR, CDR2 FQNEAQ (reference sequence). CDR3 nucleotides: TGTGCCAGCACCCCGGGGTCCTACGAGCAGTACTTC. Translation: CASTPGSYEQYF. The whole variable domain, remainder taken from reference TRBV7-9 and TRBJ2-7, is DTGVSQNPRHKITKRGQNVTFRCDPISEHNRLYWYRQTLGQGPEFLTYFQNEAQLEKSRLLSDRFSAERPKGSFSTLEIQRTEQGDSAMYLCASTPGSYEQYFGPGTRLTVT.

The chain couples TRBV27 to TRBJ1-6, with 12 nucleotides matching TRBD1. The CDR3 contains 14 residues. Germline CDR1 MNHEY, CDR2 SMNVEV (reference sequence). Losses at the gene ends were 3 bases for V and 10 bases for J; bases not matched to a gene: 1. The CDR3 is CASSFGTGGSPLHF. For the CDR3, the DNA is TGTGCCAGCAGTTTTGGGACAGGGGGCTCACCCCTCCACTTT.

The chain joins TRBV7-9 to TRBJ2-5, with D perhaps matching TRBD1 (5 bases). Germline CDR1 is SEHNR and CDR2 is FQNEAQ (reference sequence). This CDR3 is 15 amino acids long. V shed 0 bases and J shed 5 bases, with 13 bases lying between them. The CDR3 protein is CASSLAGGARETQYF. The DNA for the CDR3 is TGTGCCAGCAGCTTAGCGGGTGGGGCCCGTGAGACCCAGTACTTC.